The clone carrying this T cell receptor beta chain was observed a handful of times. The antigen remains undetermined. Generated by immunoSEQ multiplex PCR, the TCRdb table keeps only in-frame clones and is missing some. The table has roughly 100,000 clones, 90% seen once. This CDR3 has 15 amino acids. Germline values: CDR1 LNHDA, CDR2 SQIVND (reference sequence). The V end lost 2 bases, the J end lost 0 bases, and 10 bases lay between the germline ends. The data are from a study of OX40 agonist ivuxolimab in advanced cancers. Across the study: Ivuxolimab is an agonistic anti-OX40 (CD134) antibody, and patients were treated with it. Study-level findings and limits: Expanded peripheral T cell antigen specificity was not determined.

This material consisted of CD4+ or CD8+ T cells sorted from blood, taken in a trial of the OX40 agonist ivuxolimab. This sequence joins TRBV19 and TRBJ1-2; D uncertain. The origin of this receptor is an adult with an advanced solid tumor such as melanoma, head and neck, liver or kidney cancer. Here the CDR3 reads CASSIRRLANYGYTF. Here the CDR3 DNA reads TGTGCCAGTAGTATAAGGCGGCTAGCTAACTATGGCTACACCTTC.